Below, one TCR beta chain is given with its context. Trimming took 0 bases from V and 5 from J; bases not matched to a gene: 7. The CDR3 spans 16 residues. Germline assignment: CDR1 SGHTA and CDR2 FQGNSA. These data are taken from a study of blood T cell repertoires in COVID-19. Turning to the study itself: T cells, B-cell-depleted T cells, or PBMCs supplied cDNA or gDNA.

Assay: immunoSEQ multiplex PCR; the TCRdb copy retains only in-frame clones and omits some. The repertoire consists of 410,000 or so clones, with around 91% occurring once and the leading ten covering 1.5% to 1.8%. Material for sequencing was peripheral blood. The chain joins TRBV7-2 to TRBJ2-7; 10 positions match TRBD2. The TCR was taken from a woman aged 40 to 55 with COVID-19, enrolled during active disease. CDR3 bases: TGTGCCAGCAGCTTAGCGCGGAGCGGGGGGGGGCACGAGCAGTACTTC. Amino acid sequence: CASSLARSGGGHEQYF.